This is a list of T cell receptor beta chains from one sample in a study of T cell repertoires in cytomegalovirus infection. MiXCR was run by TCRdb on the reads, yielding one entry per CDR3 protein. The sample includes a few hundred thousand distinct CDR3 sequences, roughly 42% of them seen just once. These receptors' targets are unknown. This sample comprised cultured PBMCs, obtained from culture after CMV antigen stimulation. These TCRs come from a human donor in good health (CMV status not recorded). Some clones in this sample may be carry-over from other donors' samples. Each CDR3 is given with its conserved first and last residue. Each record gives: V gene, J gene, CDR3 protein.

TRBV6-1	TRBJ2-5	CASSEWVNGETQYF
TRBV7-2	TRBJ1-1	CASSPEVGTEAFF
TRBV7-6	TRBJ2-1	CASSPGTSGGWQFF
TRBV7-2	TRBJ2-1	CASSLAIASGVPEQFF
TRBV4-1	TRBJ1-2	CASSQQTTANYGYTF
TRBV19	TRBJ2-7	CASRGIASGSYEQYF
TRBV6-2/TRBV6-3	TRBJ2-2	CASSYSQGNTGELFF
TRBV20-1	TRBJ1-5	CSASRASHQPQHF
TRBV28	TRBJ1-3	CASSLAMAGNTIYF
TRBV10-2	TRBJ2-3	CASRRDPSTDTQYF
TRBV7-2	TRBJ2-2	CASSLRDHNTGELFF
TRBV7-2	TRBJ1-1	CASSLAGYVNTEAFF
TRBV20-1	TRBJ1-1	CSARRTDRNTEAFF
TRBV5-1	TRBJ2-4	CASSFEGGDIQYF
TRBV6-2/TRBV6-3	TRBJ2-5	CASKVQVGQETQYF
TRBV5-1	TRBJ1-1	CASSLQGVGEAFF
TRBV7-8	TRBJ2-7	CASTFLGWENRAYEQYF
TRBV12-3/TRBV12-4	TRBJ1-5	CASSLIGLNQPQHF
TRBV15	TRBJ1-2	CATSSWDTGYTF
TRBV7-9	TRBJ1-5	CASSLGQGDQPQHF
TRBV4-1	TRBJ1-1	CASSQDQGNEAFF
TRBV6-5	TRBJ2-3	CASSLEGTGTDTQYF
TRBV5-4	TRBJ2-1	CASSLPSGSSDEQFF
TRBV6-1	TRBJ2-2	CASSDPGVNTGELFF
TRBV10-3	TRBJ1-1	CAISAQGNTEAFF
TRBV19	TRBJ1-2	CASSYQGNYGYTF
TRBV6-6	TRBJ1-1	CASRGDRQNAFF
TRBV6-6	TRBJ2-1	CASSYFSGGKFFF